This T cell receptor beta chain derives from a study of T cells after yellow fever vaccination. Findings and limits, study-wide: The study found a weaker secondary response that peaked faster, day 5 versus 15.

This clonotype appeared a few times. What it recognizes is unknown. The study made its TCR cDNA through 5'RACE template switching. That step introduced a universal primer site along with UMIs. A single record per CDR3 protein comes from TCRdb applying MiXCR to the 5' RACE reads. The sample includes 200,000 to 250,000 distinct CDR3 sequences, about 3% of them seen just once. The source material was CD4+ T cells sorted from PBMCs, sampled 10 days after the yellow fever booster vaccination. The TCR originated in a man aged 18 to 35 who received the YFV17D yellow fever vaccine.

CDR3 DNA sequence: TGCGCCAGCAGCAATTGGGGGGGTCGCTTTGGGGCCAACGTCCTGACTTTC. Translation gives CASSNWGGRFGANVLTF. The rearrangement uses TRBV5-1 and TRBJ2-6; 7 nucleotides agree with TRBD2. Unmatched junction bases numbered 10, after V lost 4 bases and J lost 3 bases. This CDR3 is built from 17 residues. Germline loops: CDR1 SGHRS, CDR2 YFSETQ. Full variable domain (remainder filled in from reference TRBV5-1 and TRBJ2-6): KAGVTQTPRYLIKTRGQQVTLSCSPISGHRSVSWYQQTPGQGLQFLFEYFSETQRNKGNFPGRFSGRQFSNSRSEMNVSTLELGDSALYLCASSNWGGRFGANVLTFGAGSRLTVL.